Detailed here is one T cell receptor (beta chain). The CDR3 loop spans 16 amino acids. CDR1 is LNHDA, CDR2 SQIVND, per germline (reference sequence). With 7 bases clipped from V and 4 bases from J, the junction kept 11 bases outside the gene matches. This sample was included in a study of blood T cell repertoires in COVID-19. Turning to the study itself: Researchers got acute and convalescent COVID-19 samples from the United States, Italy and Spain. T cells, B-cell-depleted T cells, or PBMCs supplied cDNA or gDNA.

Authors' data handling: From reference gene primer amplification, estimates of nucleated cell counts were derived. The repertoire was sequenced with immunoSEQ multiplex PCR; TCRdb's copy has only in-frame clones and lacks some. D and trimming were read from the DNA, whereas the V and J calls and clone size are those reported in that table. In the table there are about 250,000 clones, 88% of which are singletons. The chain employs TRBV19 and TRBJ2-3; the match to TRBD2 covers 10 bases. The source of this sequence is an elderly man with acute or convalescent COVID-19. Sequencing used peripheral blood. CDR3 sequence: CASTSLAGVGSDTQYF. Written as DNA, the CDR3 is TGTGCCAGTACAAGCCTAGCGGGAGTCGGGTCAGATACGCAGTATTTT.